Sequencing of this TCR beta chain was carried out in a study of cytomegalovirus exposure and HLA in healthy donors. Overall study: An analysis done earlier identified about 120 million unique TCR beta sequences from approximately 200 million T cells.

The CDR3 contains 17 residues. The germline gives CDR1 SEHNR, CDR2 FQNEAQ (reference sequence). The V end lost 4 bases, the J end lost 6 bases, and 19 bases lay between the germline ends. Researchers ran the PCR with 60 Vbeta and 13 Jbeta primers. Assay used: immunoSEQ multiplex PCR; TCRdb lists only in-frame clones, some missing. The data contain over 150,000 clones, 84% of them singletons. As regards this clone: The antigen remains unidentified.

Study-level results: A reported reduction in N-insertions relative to the 666-donor mean was seen in an Asian-associated ancestry cluster in a later analysis. In a later analysis, several top co-occurrence clusters appeared linked to parvovirus B19, influenza, CMV and Epstein-Barr virus.

Each of the donors was a healthy bone marrow donor. The sample consisted of PBMCs. The TCR sequence derives from a girl aged 10 to 17 in good health and CMV-seropositive. J is TRBJ1-6 and V is TRBV7-9; D is perhaps TRBD1 (5 bases). CDR3 sequence: CASSYAPGPQGNSPLHF. DNA of the CDR3: TGTGCCAGCAGCTACGCCCCCGGGCCCCAGGGTAATTCACCCCTCCACTTT.